The 24 T cell receptor beta chains listed next were all sequenced from one sample in a study of regulatory T cells in long-lasting Graves disease. Time point given: newly diagnosed GD, antithyroid drugs for less than 3 months. The TCR library used RNA extracted from PBMCs. Arm-PCR of CDR3 regions and iRepertoire HTBI primers were the basis on which TCR beta libraries were built. TCRdb redid the calling of the multiplex PCR reads with MiXCR, one entry per CDR3 protein. The table has about 460,000 distinct CDR3 sequences, 14% seen once. This sample also belongs to another study, concerning T cells in Graves' hyperthyroidism and ophthalmopathy.

The source was peripheral blood mononuclear cells (PBMCs), collected at new diagnosis, from a patient treated with antithyroid drugs. These receptor sequences come from a woman aged 50 to 60 with Graves disease.

This clonotype has ten or more counts. The chain is built from TRBV7-9 and TRBJ2-1; 9 bases are a match to TRBD1. CDR1 SEHNR and CDR2 FQNEAQ come from the germline V gene (reference sequence). Unmatched junction bases numbered 18, after V lost 7 bases and J lost 2 bases. The CDR3 contains 19 residues. In nucleotides, the CDR3 is TGTGCCAGCACTGCTGGGACAGGGAACCAGAGGAGACCCTACAATGAGCAGTTCTTC. Translating it yields CASTAGTGNQRRPYNEQFF.

This clonotype was counted only a few times. As DNA, the CDR3 is TGTGCCAGCTCACCACTAAGTGTATCTGGGGCCAACGTCCTGACTTTC. This encodes CASSPLSVSGANVLTF. J is TRBJ2-6 and V is TRBV18, with D uncertain. Germline-derived CDR1 and CDR2 are KGHSH and LQKENI. Trimming removed 1 base from V and 1 base from J, with 8 bases in between. The CDR3 totals 16 residues.

This clonotype showed up many times. This chain links TRBV7-2 with TRBJ2-7, with D uncertain. Deletions cut 2 bases from V and 2 bases from J, with 13 bases between. Germline lookup yields CDR1 SGHTA and CDR2 FQGNSA. The CDR3 totals 15 residues. The DNA for the CDR3 is TGTGCCAGCAGCTTATCGCTCCCCGGCACCTACGAGCAGTACTTC. The encoded protein is CASSLSLPGTYEQYF.

This clonotype was observed at least ten times. The chain carries TRBV28 and TRBJ1-5, with TRBD1 as a possible D gene (5 bases). V was pared by 7 bases and J by 16 bases, with 17 bases between. There are 11 residues in the CDR3. Germline CDR1 MDHEN, CDR2 SYDVKM. The CDR3 DNA reads TGTGCCAGCACCGACGTTAGGGGCCGTCATTTT. Translating gives CASTDVRGRHF.

This clonotype was detected ten times or more. This rearrangement joins TRBV2 to TRBJ2-7, with D hard to call. Deletions cut 7 bases from V and 0 bases from J, with 10 bases between. The germline V gene encodes CDR1 SNHLY and CDR2 FYNNEI. This CDR3 spans 13 amino acids. CDR3 amino acids: CASKMTDSYEQYF. DNA of the CDR3: TGTGCCAGCAAAATGACGGACTCCTACGAGCAGTACTTC.

In this sample, this clonotype turned up a few times. The chain uses TRBV29-1 and TRBJ2-7, with D maybe TRBD2 (6 bases). CDR3 length: 11 amino acids. Germline V gene data show CDR1 as SQVTM and CDR2 as ANQGSEA. Trimming cost V 6 bases and J 6 bases, with 12 bases left between them. The CDR3 DNA reads as TGCAGCGTCGCACCGCGGGGCGAGCAGTACTTC. Protein product: CSVAPRGEQYF.

This clonotype was picked up many times. The chain uses TRBV28 and TRBJ1-1; D call uncertain. The CDR3 covers 12 residues. Trimming stripped 5 bases from V and 5 bases from J, with 9 bases between. CDR1 and CDR2 (germline): MDHEN, SYDVKM. The CDR3 spells CASSIGWTEAFF. CDR3 DNA: TGTGCCAGCAGTATCGGTTGGACTGAAGCTTTCTTT.

The rearrangement joins TRBV7-2 to TRBJ1-4; D gene ambiguous. CDR3 size: 15 residues. The ends were cut back, 1 base at V and 4 bases at J, with 10 bases in the middle. Germline lookup yields CDR1 SGHTA and CDR2 FQGNSA. The CDR3: CASSLDGLSNEKLFF. CDR3 nucleotide sequence: TGTGCCAGCAGCTTAGACGGCCTCAGTAATGAAAAACTGTTTTTT. Filled out from reference TRBV7-2 and TRBJ1-4, the complete variable domain reads GAGVSQSPSNKVTEKGKDVELRCDPISGHTALYWYRQSLGQGLEFLIYFQGNSAPDKSGLPSDRFSAERTGGSVSTLTIQRTQQEDSAVYLCASSLDGLSNEKLFFGSGTQLSVL.

Regarding this clonotype: Being one base from a much bigger clone, this may be a read error. This sequence joins TRBV28 and TRBJ2-1, with 12 nucleotides matching TRBD2. Germline CDR1 MDHEN, CDR2 SYDVKM. CDR3 length: 15 amino acids. The ends lost 10 bases at V and 7 bases at J; junction bases unmatched: 11. For the CDR3, the DNA is TGTGCCAACAGAATTAGGACTAGCGGGATAAATGAGCAGTTCTTC. This translates into CANRIRTSGINEQFF.

This clonotype has more than one count but fewer than ten. The CDR3 protein is CASSLRQGLGGYTF. CDR3 nucleotides: TGCGCCAGCAGCTTAAGGCAGGGGCTGGGAGGCTACACCTTC. This chain uses TRBV5-1 with TRBJ1-2; D is perhaps TRBD1 (6 bases). CDR1 is SGHRS, CDR2 YFSETQ, per germline. The CDR3 is 14 residues long. V gave up 2 bases and J gave up 8 bases, with 16 bases separating them.

This clonotype was observed a handful of times. Just one base apart from a much larger clone, this may be a read error. This chain connects TRBV11-2 to TRBJ2-7; D call uncertain. Per germline, CDR1 SGHAT and CDR2 FQNNGV. The CDR3 runs to 14 residues. The DNA for the CDR3 is TGTGCCAGCAGCTTAAGTCTGCTATCCTACGGGCAGTACTTC. It is translated as CASSLSLLSYGQYF.

This clonotype has at least ten counts. The chain joins TRBV12-3 or TRBV12-4 to TRBJ2-3; D may be TRBD2 (6 bases). Between the trimmed V and J ends, which lost 8 bases and 1 base, there was a span of 22 bases. This CDR3 contains 17 residues. The CDR3 is CASHTPRRGGGTDTQYF. For the CDR3, the DNA is TGTGCCAGCCATACCCCGCGGAGGGGAGGAGGCACAGATACGCAGTATTTT.

This clonotype came up a few times. The chain joins TRBV3-1 to TRBJ2-5; 11 bases map to TRBD2. With 5 bases clipped from V and 5 bases from J, the junction kept 4 bases outside the gene matches. Germline CDR1 LGHDT, CDR2 YNNKEL (reference sequence). The CDR3 is 14 amino acids. CDR3 sequence: CASSGTSGGETQYF. The CDR3 nucleotides are TGTGCCAGCAGCGGGACTAGCGGTGGCGAGACCCAGTACTTC.

This clonotype was observed at least ten times. The J gene is TRBJ2-3, the V gene TRBV28, with 7 positions matching TRBD1. Trimming at V came to 1 base and at J to 0 bases, leaving 10 bases not matched to a gene. The germline V gene encodes CDR1 MDHEN and CDR2 SYDVKM. This CDR3 is built from 18 residues. The CDR3 sequence is CASSLSLQGWDSTDTQYF. The CDR3 bases are TGTGCCAGCAGTTTATCCCTACAGGGGTGGGATAGCACAGATACGCAGTATTTT.

Ten or more counts support this clonotype. At one boundary the junction diverges from the germline segment, which might be a read error. CDR3 bases: TGTGCCAGCAGTCAAGTGATGCAGGGCCAAGAGACCCAGTACTTC. It specifies CASSQVMQGQETQYF. The V call is TRBV14, the J call TRBJ2-5; a possible D gene is TRBD1 (5 bases). The CDR3 sequence is 15 residues long. Germline CDR1 SGHDN, CDR2 FVKESK.

This clonotype was seen at least ten times. This chain connects TRBV4-1 to TRBJ2-7; tentatively, D is TRBD1 (6 bases). CDR3 length: 15 amino acids. V was cut by 4 bases and J by 2 bases, with 15 bases left in between. Germline CDR1 reads MGHRA; CDR2 reads YSYEKL. Written as DNA, the CDR3 is TGCGCCAGCAGCCGGATGACAGGTAGCCCCTACGAGCAGTACTTC. This sequence encodes CASSRMTGSPYEQYF.

The table lists this clonotype with a few counts. V usage is TRBV19 and J usage is TRBJ2-5, with D perhaps TRBD1 or TRBD2 (5 bases each). The germline V gene encodes CDR1 LNHDA and CDR2 SQIVND (reference sequence). Between the trimmed V and J ends, which lost 6 bases and 5 bases, there was a span of 19 bases. The CDR3 loop spans 15 amino acids. The CDR3 here is CASSTTGREIETQYF. CDR3 bases: TGTGCCAGTAGCACGACGGGCAGGGAGATTGAGACCCAGTACTTC. The full variable domain, its missing parts supplied by reference TRBV19 and TRBJ2-5, is DGGITQSPKYLFRKEGQNVTLSCEQNLNHDAMYWYRQDPGQGLRLIYYSQIVNDFQKGDIAEGYSVSREKKESFPLTVTSAQKNPTAFYLCASSTTGREIETQYFGPGTRLLVL.

This clonotype appeared a few times. The rearrangement uses TRBV5-1 and TRBJ2-5, with a weak D call TRBD1 (6 bases). Germline CDR1 is SGHRS and CDR2 is YFSETQ. This CDR3 comprises 15 residues. Trimming stripped 4 bases from V and 1 base from J, with 14 bases between. The CDR3 region has the DNA TGCGCCAGCAGCCTCTTAACAGGGACCCAAGAGACCCAGTACTTC. Encoded protein: CASSLLTGTQETQYF.

The chain carries TRBV6-4 and TRBJ2-2; 12 positions match TRBD2. In germline, CDR1 is MRHNA, CDR2 SNTAGT. The junction had 9 bases not matched to a gene; V was cut back by 0 bases and J by 4 bases. The CDR3 is 19 amino acids. The CDR3 reads CASSDSGLAGGPGTGELFF. Written as DNA, the CDR3 is TGTGCCAGCAGTGACTCAGGGCTAGCGGGAGGGCCTGGCACCGGGGAGCTGTTTTTT.

In DNA, the CDR3 is TGCAGTGCGCCCGATCGACGTGGCGCTGAAGCTTTCTTT. Amino acids: CSAPDRRGAEAFF. V gene TRBV20-1 combines with J gene TRBJ1-1; D remains unclear. The CDR3 length is 13 residues. Trimming removed 6 bases at V and 6 bases at J, with 17 bases between. Germline V gene lookup returns CDR1 DFQATT and CDR2 SNEGSKA (reference sequence).

This clonotype was counted at least ten times. This sequence joins TRBV20-1 and TRBJ2-3; a possible D gene is TRBD2 (5 bases). Between the trimmed V and J ends, which lost 1 base and 5 bases, there was a span of 22 bases. The CDR3 is 17 amino acids. The germline V gene has CDR1 DFQATT and CDR2 SNEGSKA (reference sequence). As DNA, the CDR3 is TGCAGTGCTAGAGGGGAGAGGTGGGTGAGCGAGAGAGATACGCAGTATTTT. This codes for CSARGERWVSERDTQYF.

This rearrangement joins TRBV27 to TRBJ2-6; 7 bases align to TRBD1. The CDR3 has 11 amino acids. The trim removed 4 bases at V and 13 bases at J, leaving 1 base unmatched. Germline assignment: CDR1 MNHEY and CDR2 SMNVEV (reference sequence). Here the CDR3 reads CASSSQGVLTF. The CDR3 bases are TGTGCCAGCAGTTCACAGGGGGTCCTGACTTTC.

This clonotype was observed a handful of times. This chain uses TRBV10-1 with TRBJ2-5; D is possibly TRBD1 (6 bases). CDR3 length equals 15 residues. V lost 4 bases, J lost 1 base, and 13 bases lay in between. CDR1 is WNHNN, CDR2 SYGVQD, per germline (reference sequence). CDR3 bases: TGCGCCAGCAGTGCTGGGACACCGACCCAAGAGACCCAGTACTTC. Protein sequence: CASSAGTPTQETQYF.

On this clonotype: A much bigger clone sits one base away, suggesting this may be a read error. The V call is TRBV12-3 or TRBV12-4, the J call TRBJ2-7; 8 positions match TRBD1. The CDR3 totals 14 residues. With V trimmed by 6 bases and J by 5 bases, 9 bases remained unmatched. The DNA for the CDR3 is TGTGCCAGCAGACAGGGGGACGGTGCCAACGAGCAGTACTTC. Protein: CASRQGDGANEQYF.